This T cell receptor beta chain was profiled in a study of T cell repertoires in cytomegalovirus infection. Background on the study: Matching HLA type and CMV infection were both indicated by public TCR beta signatures.

The table lists this clonotype with a few counts. No antigen is known for it. Germline-derived CDR1 and CDR2 are SGHNT and YYREEE (reference sequence). The trim removed 5 bases at V and 2 bases at J, leaving 6 bases unmatched. This CDR3 has 15 amino acids. Using its own MiXCR run on the reads, TCRdb lists one record per CDR3 protein. This table has 900,000 to 950,000 distinct CDR3 sequences, approximately 31% appearing once. Study results and caveats: Frequencies of public TCR beta families were cumulated, and this identified carriers of CMV plus the relevant HLA.

The sequencing used cultured CD8+ T cells from PBMCs, collected from culture after CMV antigen stimulation. The V gene is TRBV5-4, the J gene TRBJ2-3, with 9 bases aligning to TRBD1. The sequence came from a human donor in good health (CMV status not recorded). Some clones in this sample may be carry-over from other donors' samples. CDR3 sequence reads: CASRPGTGNTDTQYF. CDR3 sequence (DNA): TGTGCCAGCAGGCCAGGGACAGGGAACACAGATACGCAGTATTTT.